This TCR beta chain was retrieved from a study of Ad26.COV2.S vaccination and SARS-CoV-2 variants. Across the whole study: Enrollment placed the donor in the COV1001 Ad26.COV2.S trial arm.

The sample's treatment: around 19 received Ad26.COV2.S at low or high dose, single or two shots; about 5 received placebo; per-sample allocation not given. The investigators took samples on day 63 after the first vaccine or placebo injection. Sequencing used immunoSEQ multiplex PCR; TCRdb keeps in-frame clones, though not all of them. The data show hundreds of thousands of clones, with roughly 90% seen just once and approximately 1.5% held by the top ten. The germline V gene has CDR1 LGHNT and CDR2 FRNRAP. This CDR3 spans 13 amino acids. The ends were cut back, 2 bases at V and 7 bases at J, with 11 bases in the middle.

The sample here was peripheral blood, taken in a trial of Ad26.COV2.S vaccine versus placebo. This chain uses TRBV12-5 with TRBJ1-1, with D hard to call. This receptor was taken from a person between 18 and 60 years old who received the Ad26.COV2.S COVID-19 vaccine or a placebo. CDR3 nucleotides: TGTGCTAGTGGTTTGATGGGTGACGGTGAAGCTTTCTTT. The encoded protein is CASGLMGDGEAFF.